This entry concerns a single T cell receptor (beta chain). What it recognizes is unknown. Expressed TCRB transcripts were sequenced after all isolated RNA was converted to cDNA. The table came from immunoSEQ multiplex PCR; TCRdb's copy has only in-frame clones and leaves some out. The table shows under 95,000 clones, with roughly 31% occurring only once. Between the trimmed V and J ends, which lost 1 base and 1 base, there was a span of 10 bases. This CDR3 contains 15 residues. Germline CDR1 is SGHVS and CDR2 is FQNEAQ. The data derive from a study of beta chain features in type 1 diabetes. Whole-study findings and limits: For type 1 diabetes patients, VDJ junctions showed fewer insertions and more deletions. In cDNA sequencing, cells with high TCR expression could be over-represented.

Populations isolated by sorting all had purity greater than 95%. The sequence derives from a woman younger than 30 in good health. The sample consisted of stem cell memory CD4+ T cells from blood. This chain joins TRBV7-8 and TRBJ1-1, with D maybe TRBD1 (6 bases). Written as DNA, the CDR3 is TGTGCCAGCAGCTTAGATCTGGACAGGAACACTGAAGCTTTCTTT. Residues: CASSLDLDRNTEAFF.